The T cell receptor beta chain described here comes from a study of PD-L1 blockade in urothelial cancer. Turning to the study itself: Bladder-origin urothelial cancer in males covered about 90% of the roughly 30 patients. Among blood samples, the median T cell count was around 140,000. Study-wide points: Blood TCR clonality below the median before treatment was a predictor of better survival.

Germline CDR1 is SSHAT and CDR2 is FNYEAQ (reference sequence). The CDR3 has 13 residues. The repertoire was sequenced with immunoSEQ multiplex PCR; TCRdb's copy has only in-frame clones and lacks some. The repertoire consists of some 74,000 clones, with just under 85% occurring once and the leading ten covering roughly 7.3%. Turning to this clone: Its specificity is unknown. Germline is not matched at one junction end, which may reflect a read error.

Time point described: pretreatment peripheral blood. The chain combines TRBV7-7 with TRBJ2-3, with TRBD2 as a possible D gene (5 bases). The sample was PBMCs, taken around atezolizumab (anti-PD-L1) treatment. The source of this sequence is a man in his forties or fifties with urothelial cancer. The CDR3 sequence: CASSSDEGGTQYF. The CDR3 DNA is TGTGCTAGCAGCTCGGATGAGGGCGGTACGCAGTATTTT.